A selection of T cell receptor beta chains follows, all from one sample in a study of blood T cells in healthy people across ages. Each CDR3 protein is one row after TCRdb ran MiXCR on the 5' RACE reads. The sample consists of about 810,000 distinct CDR3 sequences, about 36% of them appearing once. Sequenced sample: blood. These receptors all stem from a man in his late teens or twenties in good health. Each CDR3 is given with its conserved first and last residue. D genes are given only for firm matches. Some rows mark clone size as missing; the rest say once, few, many or name a class of expanded clone.

CSASGTDIKRGNQPQHF	TGCAGTGCGTCCGGGACGGACATAAAAAGGGGCAATCAGCCCCAGCATTTT	NA	few	TRBJ1-5	TRBV20-1
CSARDRRGTGYDEQFF	TGCAGTGCTAGAGATCGGAGGGGGACAGGGTACGATGAGCAGTTCTTC	TRBD1	NA	TRBJ2-1	TRBV20-1
CASQLGEAFF	TGTGCCAGCCAGCTTGGTGAAGCTTTCTTT	NA	NA	TRBJ1-1	TRBV12-3/TRBV12-4
CASSSPSAGEQTQYF	TGTGCCAGCAGTTCCCCGTCAGCGGGGGAACAAACGCAGTATTTT	TRBD2	many	TRBJ2-3	TRBV28
CASSPWDVGPYEQYF	TGTGCCAGCAGCCCATGGGATGTAGGTCCCTACGAGCAGTACTTC	NA	once	TRBJ2-7	TRBV9
CSARDSGGGAATQYF	TGCAGTGCTAGAGATTCCGGCGGGGGGGCCGCTACGCAGTATTTT	TRBD2	NA	TRBJ2-3	TRBV20-1
CASSEPGLSTDTQYF	TGTGCCAGCAGTGAACCGGGACTGAGCACAGATACGCAGTATTTT	NA	many	TRBJ2-3	TRBV7-2
CASSSGPRRETQYF	TGCGCCAGCAGCTCAGGACCCCGCCGGGAGACCCAGTACTTC	NA	NA	TRBJ2-5	TRBV5-1
CASSVARGANYGYTF	TGTGCCAGCAGCGTAGCGAGGGGGGCAAACTATGGCTACACCTTC	NA	once	TRBJ1-2	TRBV9
CASSQDPGATEAFF	TGCGCCAGCAGCCAAGATCCGGGGGCAACTGAAGCTTTCTTT	NA	few	TRBJ1-1	TRBV4-3
CASSFGLAGGDTQYF	TGCGCCAGCAGCTTTGGACTAGCGGGGGGAGATACGCAGTATTTT	TRBD2	few	TRBJ2-3	TRBV5-1
CASGDGDTEAFF	TGTGCCAGCGGGGACGGAGACACTGAAGCTTTCTTT	NA	few	TRBJ1-1	TRBV28
CSAPAGGGGVTEAFF	TGCAGTGCCCCTGCCGGAGGAGGGGGCGTCACTGAAGCTTTCTTT	TRBD1	NA	TRBJ1-1	TRBV20-1
CASSSGERTDTQYF	TGTGCCAGCAGTTCGGGGGAACGCACAGATACGCAGTATTTT	NA	many	TRBJ2-3	TRBV12-3/TRBV12-4
CASSLGQANSNQPQHF	TGTGCCAGCAGCCTCGGACAGGCAAATAGCAATCAGCCCCAGCATTTT	TRBD1	NA	TRBJ1-5	TRBV7-9
CASSLVTGTGGNEQYF	TGTGCCAGCAGCTTAGTCACCGGGACAGGGGGGAACGAGCAGTACTTC	TRBD1	many	TRBJ2-7	TRBV7-8
CASSPTRNQPQHF	TGTGCCAGCAGCCCGACACGAAATCAGCCCCAGCATTTT	NA	NA	TRBJ1-5	TRBV12-3/TRBV12-4
CASSAPLGGRGTDTQYF	TGTGCCAGCAGCGCTCCTCTCGGTGGCAGGGGCACAGATACGCAGTATTTT	NA	once	TRBJ2-3	TRBV5-6
CASSVIGDGEKLFF	TGCGCCAGCAGCGTGATAGGGGACGGGGAAAAACTGTTTTTT	NA	NA	TRBJ1-4	TRBV5-1
CASSSYSGAAFF	TGTGCCAGCAGCTCCTACTCGGGGGCCGCTTTCTTT	NA	NA	TRBJ1-1	TRBV7-2
CASSGDRVLSGANVLTF	TGTGCCAGCAGTGGCGACAGGGTACTCTCTGGGGCCAACGTCCTGACTTTC	TRBD1	few	TRBJ2-6	TRBV2
CSVVAVRYNEQFF	TGCAGCGTGGTAGCGGTGCGTTACAATGAGCAGTTCTTC	NA	few	TRBJ2-1	TRBV29-1
CASSFGGTIDEQYF	TGTGCCAGCAGTTTTGGGGGGACAATCGACGAGCAGTACTTC	NA	NA	TRBJ2-7	TRBV12-3/TRBV12-4
CSARDPPEGGDHTDTQYF	TGCAGTGCTAGAGATCCCCCGGAAGGGGGCGACCACACAGATACGCAGTATTTT	TRBD1	NA	TRBJ2-3	TRBV20-1
CASILGPRTFF	TGTGCCAGCATTCTGGGACCCAGAACGTTCTTC	NA	NA	TRBJ2-1	TRBV12-3/TRBV12-4
CATSIGGRGTDTQYF	TGTGCCACCAGCATCGGGGGGCGAGGGACAGATACGCAGTATTTT	NA	few	TRBJ2-3	TRBV24-1
CASSQEGQGSRQPQHF	TGCGCCAGCAGCCAAGAAGGACAGGGGAGCCGTCAGCCCCAGCATTTT	TRBD1	few	TRBJ1-5	TRBV4-3
CAISAAGGNQPQHF	TGTGCCATCAGTGCAGCGGGGGGCAATCAGCCCCAGCATTTT	NA	NA	TRBJ1-5	TRBV10-3
CASSLHGTTANEQFF	TGTGCCAGCAGCTTACACGGGACAACTGCCAATGAGCAGTTCTTC	NA	NA	TRBJ2-1	TRBV25-1
CSARSSGRKETQYF	TGCAGTGCTAGGTCTAGCGGGAGAAAAGAGACCCAGTACTTC	TRBD2	NA	TRBJ2-5	TRBV20-1
CASSLAGAIGETQFF	TGTGCCAGCAGTTTGGCGGGGGCCATAGGAGAGACCCAGTTCTTC	NA	NA	TRBJ2-1	TRBV2
CASSQEGAAYNSPLHF	TGCGCCAGCAGCCAAGAAGGCGCGGCCTATAATTCACCCCTCCACTTT	NA	NA	TRBJ1-6	TRBV4-3
CASPPTGYGDIQYF	TGTGCCAGCCCACCCACGGGGTACGGTGACATTCAGTACTTC	NA	NA	TRBJ2-4	TRBV18
CASSERLGSTDTQYF	TGCGCCAGCAGCGAGAGGTTAGGAAGCACAGATACGCAGTATTTT	NA	many	TRBJ2-3	TRBV5-1
CASSPDVAGDLITPSTDTQYF	TGCGCCAGCAGCCCGGACGTGGCGGGGGACCTTATTACTCCTAGCACAGATACGCAGTATTTT	TRBD2	many	TRBJ2-3	TRBV5-1
CASSLSGERDRWLQYF	TGTGCCAGCAGCCTAAGTGGGGAACGGGACAGATGGTTGCAGTACTTC	TRBD1	NA	TRBJ2-7	TRBV14
CAGSQDFQDLYYGYTF	TGCGCCGGCAGCCAAGATTTTCAGGATCTGTACTATGGCTACACCTTC	NA	NA	TRBJ1-2	TRBV4-3
CASSFPPTGEGDTQYF	TGTGCCAGCAGCTTCCCCCCCACAGGGGAGGGAGATACGCAGTATTTT	NA	NA	TRBJ2-3	TRBV7-8
CAISESIGPTKLAYEQYF	TGTGCCATCAGTGAGTCGATTGGGCCTACTAAGCTAGCCTACGAGCAGTACTTC	NA	many	TRBJ2-7	TRBV10-3
CATSRVEEGPTDTQYF	TGTGCCACCAGCAGAGTAGAGGAGGGCCCCACAGATACGCAGTATTTT	NA	NA	TRBJ2-3	TRBV15
CASSRQGAKEAQYF	TGTGCCAGCAGCCGACAGGGGGCCAAAGAGGCCCAGTACTTC	TRBD1	once	TRBJ2-5	TRBV7-2
CASSLGQKMGGYTF	TGTGCCAGCAGTTTGGGACAGAAAATGGGGGGCTACACCTTC	TRBD1	few	TRBJ1-2	TRBV12-3/TRBV12-4
CSARAGTGISPLHF	TGCAGTGCTAGAGCCGGGACAGGGATTTCACCCCTCCACTTT	TRBD1	NA	TRBJ1-6	TRBV20-1
CGARGRVYEQYF	TGCGGTGCTAGGGGGAGGGTCTACGAGCAGTACTTC	NA	NA	TRBJ2-7	TRBV20-1
CAIRLGETGELFF	TGTGCCATCAGACTAGGGGAAACCGGGGAGCTGTTTTTT	NA	NA	TRBJ2-2	TRBV10-3
CSASIGTDTQYF	TGCAGTGCTAGTATAGGAACAGATACGCAGTATTTT	NA	few	TRBJ2-3	TRBV20-1
CASSFSGVAEQFF	TGTGCCAGCAGCTTCTCAGGGGTCGCTGAGCAGTTCTTC	NA	NA	TRBJ2-1	TRBV5-5
CASRSRQGLAYEQYF	TGTGCCAGCAGATCACGACAGGGTCTCGCCTACGAGCAGTACTTC	TRBD1	once	TRBJ2-7	TRBV28
CASSGTGDNYGYTF	TGTGCCAGCTCAGGGACAGGGGATAACTATGGCTACACCTTC	TRBD1	NA	TRBJ1-2	TRBV18
CASSLDQGNQPQHF	TGTGCCAGCAGCTTAGACCAGGGCAATCAGCCCCAGCATTTT	NA	many	TRBJ1-5	TRBV7-2
CSASSDGGVYEQYF	TGCAGTGCTAGTAGCGACGGCGGGGTGTACGAGCAGTACTTC	NA	few	TRBJ2-7	TRBV20-1